This T cell receptor beta chain was sequenced during a study of blood T cell repertoires in COVID-19. Looking at the study overall: Both acute and convalescent COVID-19 samples were obtained from the United States, Italy and Spain. T cells, B-cell-depleted T cells, or PBMCs supplied cDNA or gDNA.

The trim removed 5 bases at V and 4 bases at J, leaving 9 bases unmatched. Germline V gene lookup returns CDR1 MNHEY and CDR2 SMNVEV (reference sequence). The CDR3 has 15 residues. Assay: immunoSEQ multiplex PCR; the TCRdb copy retains only in-frame clones and omits some. The sample has 180,000 or so clones; 65% to 90% are singletons. This clonotype was sampled from a man in his 60s with acute or convalescent COVID-19. This chain joins TRBV27 and TRBJ2-5; 8 bases align to TRBD2. Sequencing used peripheral blood. CDR3 bases: TGTGCCAGCAGTCACAGGGCGGGGGGTAGAGAGACCCAGTACTTC. Translated, it gives CASSHRAGGRETQYF.